The rows below give T cell receptor beta chains drawn from one sample of a study of OX40 agonist ivuxolimab in advanced cancers. Sequencing used immunoSEQ multiplex PCR; TCRdb keeps in-frame clones, though not all of them. The sample lists approximately 82,000 clones, more than 80% occurring once. Sequenced here: CD4+ or CD8+ T cells sorted from blood, sampled in a trial of the OX40 agonist ivuxolimab. Every receptor here comes from an adult with an advanced solid tumor such as melanoma, head and neck, liver or kidney cancer. CDR3s include the opening cysteine and the closing phenylalanine or tryptophan.

>TRBJ2-2|TRBV4-1
CASSQAGQGYTGELFF
>TRBJ1-4|TRBV5-5
CASSSGQPKLFF
>TRBJ2-1|TRBV6-1
CASREMLGQPNEQFF
>TRBJ2-7|TRBV7-6
CASSLDRGLYEQYF
>TRBJ2-7|TRBV5-1
CASSWTGTSGEQYF
>TRBJ2-5|TRBV6-1
CASSEVFGEGETQYF
>TRBJ1-5|TRBV4-1
CASILKRSQKYSNQPQHF
>TRBJ1-2|TRBV4-2
CASSQDPQGYGYTF
>TRBJ1-1|TRBV19
CASSINHGNTEAFF
>TRBJ1-1|TRBV28
CASNRGGWNTEAFF
>TRBJ2-6|TRBV9
CASSGSNSGANVLTF
>TRBJ1-2|TRBV29-1
CSVPGQPGYGYTF
>TRBJ2-1|TRBV28
CASSSAASGGVGNEQFF
>TRBJ2-7|TRBV28
CASRSPGTGGAEQYF
>TRBJ2-6|TRBV4-1
CASSQAAEANVLTF
>TRBJ2-1|TRBV6-1
CASGAPLNNEQFF